Below are 30 T cell receptor beta chains sequenced from a single sample in a study of shared clonotypes between healthy human individuals. Method: immunoSEQ multiplex PCR; TCRdb's copy keeps in-frame clones and lacks some. The sample lists about 1.5 million clones, roughly 98% occurring once. Sequenced input: naive CD4+ T cells sorted from blood. Subset indicated: CD45RA+ positively selected. These receptor sequences come from a man in his thirties or forties in good health.

The rearrangement uses TRBV30 and TRBJ2-3, with D unclear. In germline, CDR1 is GTSNPN, CDR2 SVGIG (reference sequence). This CDR3 comprises 11 residues. V lost 5 bases to trimming and J lost 4 bases, with 7 bases between them. This CDR3 reads CAWSHSDTQYF. The CDR3 coding sequence is TGTGCCTGGTCTCACTCAGATACGCAGTATTTT.

The CDR3 DNA reads as TGTGCCAGCAGCCCAGGACTAGCGGGAGGCTACGAGCAGTACTTC. Encoded protein: CASSPGLAGGYEQYF. The rearrangement joins TRBV13 to TRBJ2-7; 14 positions agree with TRBD2. The V and J ends lost 5 bases and 3 bases, in that order; junction bases with no gene match: 3. The CDR3 extends over 15 amino acids. Germline V gene lookup returns CDR1 PRHDT and CDR2 FYEKMQ (reference sequence). The full variable domain, in which reference TRBV13 and TRBJ2-7 provide the parts outside the CDR3, is AAGVIQSPRHLIKEKRETATLKCYPIPRHDTVYWYQQGPGQDPQFLISFYEKMQSDKGSIPDRFSAQQFSDYHSELNMSSLELGDSALYFCASSPGLAGGYEQYFGPGTRLTVT.

The chain recombines TRBV10-3 with TRBJ2-2; perhaps D is TRBD1 or TRBD2 (5 bases each). The CDR3 extends over 16 amino acids. V was shortened by 4 bases and J by 0 bases, with 12 bases between the two germline ends. Germline V CDR1 and CDR2: ENHRY, SYGVKD. CDR3 DNA: TGTGCCATCAGTGCGGGGCAGCTATCGAACACCGGGGAGCTGTTTTTT. Translated: CAISAGQLSNTGELFF.

The chain combines TRBV4-3 with TRBJ2-3; weak D call: TRBD1 (6 bases). The germline V and J ends were trimmed by 2 bases and 0 bases, with 18 bases remaining between them. The germline V gene has CDR1 LGHNA and CDR2 YSLEER. This CDR3 region has 18 residues. The CDR3 is CASSQWETGSTSTDTQYF. The CDR3 DNA reads as TGCGCCAGCAGCCAATGGGAAACAGGGTCGACTAGCACAGATACGCAGTATTTT.

The chain uses TRBV2 and TRBJ2-7, with D unclear. CDR1 and CDR2 from the germline V gene are SNHLY and FYNNEI. Trimming shortened V by 6 bases and J by 3 bases, and 18 bases separated the two germline ends. The CDR3 spans 15 residues. CDR3 loop: CASRPTEVGFYEQYF. The DNA of the CDR3 is TGTGCCAGCAGGCCTACAGAGGTCGGGTTCTACGAGCAGTACTTC.

In DNA, the CDR3 is TGTGCCAGCAGCCCAGAGGGCCCAGATACGCAGTATTTT. Amino acid sequence: CASSPEGPDTQYF. The chain uses TRBV7-9 and TRBJ2-3; D might be TRBD2 (5 bases). Germline V CDR1 and CDR2: SEHNR, FQNEAQ (reference sequence). The CDR3 is made up of 13 amino acids. Between the trimmed V and J ends, which lost 5 bases and 4 bases, there was a span of 10 bases.

Concerning this clone: At the DNA level, this CDR3 is encoded by other sequences in the same sample as well. The gene calls are TRBV5-1 and TRBJ2-1; 8 nucleotides agree with TRBD2. J was trimmed by 3 bases and V by 0 bases; bases with no gene match: 2. The CDR3 loop spans 15 amino acids. Germline assignment: CDR1 SGHRS and CDR2 YFSETQ. CDR3 sequence (DNA): TGCGCCAGCAGCTTGGCCGGGGGGGTCTACAATGAGCAGTTCTTC. Its translation is CASSLAGGVYNEQFF.

In DNA form, the CDR3 reads TGTGCCACCAGCAGAGGAGGTAGCGGGTACTCCTACGAGCAGTACTTC. Translation gives CATSRGGSGYSYEQYF. The J gene is TRBJ2-7, the V gene TRBV15, with 7 nucleotides matching TRBD2. The CDR3 has 16 residues. Trimming at V came to 1 base and at J to 0 bases, leaving 6 bases not matched to a gene. Germline CDR1 reads LNHNV; CDR2 reads YYDKDF (reference sequence).

This chain connects TRBV5-1 to TRBJ2-3, with TRBD2 identical over 8 bases. Germline V gene lookup returns CDR1 SGHRS and CDR2 YFSETQ. With 6 bases clipped from V and 1 base from J, the junction kept 4 bases outside the gene matches. There are 14 residues in the CDR3. CDR3 DNA: TGCGCCAGCAAGGGCGGGAGGCGCACAGATACGCAGTATTTT. The encoded protein is CASKGGRRTDTQYF.

The V call is TRBV15, the J call TRBJ1-1; 11 bases fit TRBD1. J lost 10 bases, V lost 4 bases, and 14 bases had no gene match. Germline CDR1 LNHNV, CDR2 YYDKDF (reference sequence). This CDR3 comprises 16 residues. Here the CDR3 reads CATSTYTGQGARRAFF. In DNA, the CDR3 is TGTGCCACCAGCACCTACACCGGACAGGGGGCTAGGAGAGCTTTCTTT.

This clone was picked up a small number of times. This chain links TRBV28 with TRBJ1-1; D remains unclear. Trimming stripped 8 bases from V and 3 bases from J, with 7 bases between. There are 11 residues in the CDR3. Germline loops: CDR1 MDHEN, CDR2 SYDVKM. CDR3 DNA sequence: TGTGCCAGCGCCGGGTACACTGAAGCTTTCTTT. It specifies CASAGYTEAFF.

V is TRBV2 and J is TRBJ1-5; unclear D gene. V dropped 4 bases and J dropped 5 bases, with 9 bases sitting between them. This CDR3 is 13 amino acids long. Looked up from germline, CDR1 is SNHLY and CDR2 is FYNNEI. The CDR3 coding sequence is TGTGCCAGCAGTGTCGGTCGTGATCAGCCCCAGCATTTT. Its translation: CASSVGRDQPQHF.

V gene TRBV11-2 combines with J gene TRBJ2-6; D may match TRBD1 or TRBD2 (6 bases each). The CDR3 contains 15 residues. Between the trimmed V and J ends, which lost 6 bases and 1 base, there was a span of 10 bases. Per germline, CDR1 SGHAT and CDR2 FQNNGV. In nucleotides, the CDR3 is TGTGCCAGCAGTCCGGGGGCGTCTGGGGCCAACGTCCTGACTTTC. It translates to CASSPGASGANVLTF.

The chain uses TRBV7-2 and TRBJ2-5; 8 bases map to TRBD1. V trimming: 5 bases; J trimming: 4 bases; junction bases outside the gene matches: 6. Per the germline V gene, CDR1 is SGHTA and CDR2 is FQGNSA. The CDR3 runs to 14 residues. The CDR3 here is CASSPRGRRETQYF. The CDR3 nucleotides read TGTGCCAGCAGCCCCAGGGGGCGCCGAGAGACCCAGTACTTC.

CDR3 loop: CASSFTSAVTGELFF. In DNA form, the CDR3 reads TGTGCCAGCAGCTTTACTAGCGCGGTCACCGGGGAGCTGTTTTTT. This sequence joins TRBV7-9 and TRBJ2-2, with TRBD2 identical over 7 bases. This CDR3 is built from 15 residues. Germline V gives CDR1 SEHNR, CDR2 FQNEAQ (reference sequence). V shed 3 bases and J 4 bases; nucleotides not matched to a gene: 5.

The gene calls are TRBV5-1 and TRBJ1-1; possible D gene TRBD1, 5 bases. The germline V gene has CDR1 SGHRS and CDR2 YFSETQ. The germline V and J ends were trimmed by 4 bases and 1 base, with 11 bases remaining between them. This CDR3 comprises 14 residues. The CDR3 bases are TGCGCCAGCAGCCCTGGGGGAGGGAACACTGAAGCTTTCTTT. This sequence encodes CASSPGGGNTEAFF. Variable domain in full (rest from reference TRBV5-1 and TRBJ1-1): KAGVTQTPRYLIKTRGQQVTLSCSPISGHRSVSWYQQTPGQGLQFLFEYFSETQRNKGNFPGRFSGRQFSNSRSEMNVSTLELGDSALYLCASSPGGGNTEAFFGQGTRLTVV.

For the CDR3, the DNA is TGTGCCAGCAGCTTAAGGGGCAAGCCTCTCACCTTC. Encoded protein: CASSLRGKPLTF. The V gene is TRBV7-2, the J gene TRBJ1-2; maybe TRBD1 (5 bases). V gave up 2 bases and J gave up 13 bases, with 14 bases separating them. This CDR3 region has 12 residues. Germline V gene lookup returns CDR1 SGHTA and CDR2 FQGNSA.

This rearrangement joins TRBV10-1 to TRBJ2-7, with 7 bases that match TRBD2. The ends lost 10 bases at V and 3 bases at J; junction bases unmatched: 18. Germline V gives CDR1 WNHNN, CDR2 SYGVQD (reference sequence). CDR3 size: 16 residues. CDR3 protein: CAKPGGGRVVLYEQYF. In DNA, the CDR3 is TGCGCCAAGCCGGGGGGAGGGAGGGTAGTGCTCTACGAGCAGTACTTC.

V is TRBV25-1 and J is TRBJ2-1; no definite D call. This CDR3 contains 12 residues. Germline-derived CDR1 and CDR2 are MGHDK and SYGVNS. V lost 3 bases to trimming and J lost 5 bases, with 5 bases between them. Written as DNA, the CDR3 is TGTGCCAGCAGTGAGTGGGACAATGAGCAGTTCTTC. Translation: CASSEWDNEQFF. Combining the CDR3 with reference TRBV25-1 and TRBJ2-1 gives the whole variable domain EADIYQTPRYLVIGTGKKITLECSQTMGHDKMYWYQQDPGMELHLIHYSYGVNSTEKGDLSSESTVSRIRTEHFPLTLESARPSHTSQYLCASSEWDNEQFFGPGTRLTVL.

V usage is TRBV4-3 and J usage is TRBJ1-1; a possible D gene is TRBD1 (5 bases). V lost 4 bases to trimming and J lost 12 bases, with 24 bases between them. The CDR3 consists of 15 residues. Germline CDR1 is LGHNA and CDR2 is YSLEER. The chain's CDR3 is CASSPSGNAPQPPFF. The CDR3 DNA reads as TGCGCCAGCAGCCCCTCAGGGAACGCTCCCCAACCTCCTTTCTTT.

The gene calls are TRBV18 and TRBJ1-5; possible D gene TRBD1, 6 bases. V was pared by 6 bases and J by 3 bases, with 12 bases between. Germline V gene data show CDR1 as KGHSH and CDR2 as LQKENI. The CDR3 sequence is 14 residues long. The CDR3 protein is CASSTWGANQPQHF. CDR3 DNA sequence: TGTGCCAGCTCCACCTGGGGGGCCAATCAGCCCCAGCATTTT.

To note about this clone: Other nucleotide sequences in the sample specify the same CDR3. V and J are TRBV19 and TRBJ2-3; D might be TRBD1 (5 bases). V lost 3 bases and J 2 bases, leaving 9 bases between the germline ends. Germline CDR1 is LNHDA and CDR2 is SQIVND (reference sequence). The CDR3 covers 14 residues. The CDR3 loop reads CASSIRGSTDTQYF. The DNA of the CDR3 is TGTGCCAGTAGTATTAGGGGTTCCACAGATACGCAGTATTTT.

The chain combines TRBV5-1 with TRBJ2-4; 12 bases line up with TRBD2. This CDR3 is 18 amino acids long. V shed 0 bases and J 0 bases; nucleotides not matched to a gene: 4. CDR1 and CDR2 from the germline V gene are SGHRS and YFSETQ. CDR3 bases: TGCGCCAGCAGCTTGGATCTAGCGGGAGGGCTAGCCAAAAACATTCAGTACTTC. Translation: CASSLDLAGGLAKNIQYF.

The chain has TRBV6-6 and TRBJ2-7; 7 positions agree with TRBD1. Germline V gives CDR1 MNHNY, CDR2 SVGAGI (reference sequence). The CDR3 spans 13 residues. V shed 4 bases and J 7 bases; nucleotides not matched to a gene: 7. The CDR3 coding sequence is TGTGCCAGCAGTTTAGGACAGGCCGGTGAGCAGTACTTC. Protein product: CASSLGQAGEQYF.

The chain is built from TRBV5-1 and TRBJ2-1; TRBD1 is a possible D gene (7 bases). The CDR3 runs 14 residues. Per germline, CDR1 SGHRS and CDR2 YFSETQ. V lost 4 bases and J 3 bases, leaving 11 bases between the germline ends. The DNA of the CDR3 is TGCGCCAGCAGCGGCGGGACAGACTACAATGAGCAGTTCTTC. Encoded protein: CASSGGTDYNEQFF.

The chain combines TRBV7-9 with TRBJ1-3, with TRBD1 identical over 7 bases. J lost 0 bases, V lost 2 bases, and 4 bases had no gene match. This CDR3 is 16 amino acids long. CDR1 SEHNR and CDR2 FQNEAQ come from the germline V gene (reference sequence). Written as DNA, the CDR3 is TGTGCCAGCAGCTTATTCGCAGGGGGCTCTGGAAACACCATATATTTT. Translated: CASSLFAGGSGNTIYF.

As regards this clone: This sample includes further DNA sequences coding for the same CDR3. The chain carries TRBV9 and TRBJ2-1; D perhaps matches TRBD2 (6 bases). Germline V gene data show CDR1 as SGDLS and CDR2 as YYNGEE. V was clipped by 3 bases and J by 0 bases, with 13 bases between them. The CDR3 contains 16 residues. The CDR3: CASSARSGSSYNEQFF. The CDR3 coding sequence is TGTGCCAGCAGCGCCCGTAGCGGCAGCTCCTACAATGAGCAGTTCTTC.

This sequence joins TRBV19 and TRBJ1-2; D call uncertain. The V end was cut by 7 bases, the J end by 2 bases, with 11 bases between. This CDR3 comprises 13 residues. The germline CDR1 and CDR2 sequences are LNHDA and SQIVND (reference sequence). The DNA for the CDR3 is TGTGCCAGTACCCCCGACCGGAACTATGGCTACACCTTC. It specifies CASTPDRNYGYTF.

This chain uses TRBV6-6 with TRBJ2-7, with 8 positions matching TRBD1. J was trimmed by 0 bases and V by 2 bases; bases with no gene match: 6. The length of the CDR3 is 16 residues. From germline, CDR1 is MNHNY and CDR2 SVGAGI (reference sequence). The CDR3 protein is CASSYLQQGVSYEQYF. CDR3 coding DNA: TGTGCCAGCAGTTACCTCCAACAGGGGGTCTCCTACGAGCAGTACTTC.

This clone was observed once. The chain recombines TRBV19 with TRBJ1-5; tentative D call: TRBD1 (5 bases). Germline V gives CDR1 LNHDA, CDR2 SQIVND (reference sequence). Trimming removed 3 bases from V and 4 bases from J, with 25 bases in between. This CDR3 region has 19 residues. The CDR3 DNA follows: TGTGCCAGTAGTATTGGGAGGTTGCAGCCTAACGGGGGAAATCAGCCCCAGCATTTT. The encoded protein is CASSIGRLQPNGGNQPQHF.